The 27 T cell receptor beta chains below come from one sample, sequenced in a study of memory CD4+ T cells and cytomegalovirus serostatus. Single viable CD3+CD4+CD8-CD45RO+ cells were sorted as the memory CD4+ T cells. Here immunoSEQ multiplex PCR was the method, and the copy in TCRdb shows in-frame clones only, minus some. The sample lists just under 60,000 clones; 81% were seen once. Sample: memory CD4+ T cells from blood. All receptors derive from an adult in good health and CMV-seronegative.

V usage is TRBV27 and J usage is TRBJ1-1; D is unclear. The germline V gene has CDR1 MNHEY and CDR2 SMNVEV (reference sequence). With 5 bases removed from V and 0 bases from J, the gap between germline ends came to 7 bases. This CDR3 has 13 amino acids. CDR3 in amino acids: CASSPDLNTEAFF. Here the CDR3 DNA reads TGTGCCAGCAGTCCAGACCTGAACACTGAAGCTTTCTTT.

The chain joins TRBV7-9 to TRBJ2-5; 7 bases are shared with TRBD2. After removal of 2 bases from V and 0 bases from J, the junction contained 15 bases not matched to a gene. CDR1 and CDR2 (germline): SEHNR, FQNEAQ (reference sequence). The CDR3 has 19 residues. The DNA for the CDR3 is TGTGCCAGCAGCTTATCCTCGGGACTACCCGTGCATTACCAAGAGACCCAGTACTTC. It yields the protein CASSLSSGLPVHYQETQYF.

This clone is judged medium-sized (0.01 to 0.1%). V usage is TRBV27 and J usage is TRBJ2-7; D not resolved. In germline, CDR1 is MNHEY, CDR2 SMNVEV (reference sequence). This CDR3 is 15 amino acids long. The V end lost 6 bases, the J end lost 5 bases, and 20 bases lay between the germline ends. The CDR3 protein is CASRKRETQSDEQYF. The CDR3 DNA reads TGTGCCAGCAGAAAACGTGAAACACAGAGCGACGAGCAGTACTTC.

The chain is built from TRBV2 and TRBJ1-3; D possibly corresponds to TRBD1 (5 bases). The CDR3 is 12 amino acids. Trimming took off 6 bases at V and 8 bases at J, with 11 bases between the two ends. The germline V gene encodes CDR1 SNHLY and CDR2 FYNNEI. This CDR3 is CASSLRGDTIYF. CDR3 DNA sequence: TGTGCCAGCAGCCTACGGGGGGACACCATATATTTT.

The J gene is TRBJ2-7, the V gene TRBV7-3; TRBD1 aligns across 10 bases. The CDR3 spans 15 residues. Germline CDR1 and CDR2: SGHTA and FQGTGA. J was trimmed by 3 bases and V by 2 bases; bases with no gene match: 4. CDR3 protein: CASSLQGTGDYEQYF. In nucleotides, the CDR3 is TGTGCCAGCAGCTTACAAGGGACAGGGGACTACGAGCAGTACTTC.

J is TRBJ2-2 and V is TRBV5-1, with 9 positions matching TRBD2. The CDR3 runs 16 residues. CDR1 is SGHRS, CDR2 YFSETQ, per germline. V was pared by 4 bases and J by 1 base, with 5 bases of the junction left unmatched. CDR3 amino acids: CASSPGTSLNTGELFF. The CDR3 bases are TGCGCCAGCAGCCCGGGGACTAGCCTGAACACCGGGGAGCTGTTTTTT.

V gene TRBV11-3 combines with J gene TRBJ2-5, with D tentatively TRBD2 (5 bases). This CDR3 has 13 residues. The V gene's germline CDR1 is SGHNT and CDR2 YENEEA. Trimming left V 5 bases short and J 3 bases short, with 10 bases between. CDR3 DNA sequence: TGTGCCAGCAGCCGGGGTACCGAAGAGACCCAGTACTTC. Encoded protein: CASSRGTEETQYF.

This chain connects TRBV2 to TRBJ2-7; tentative D call: TRBD2 (6 bases). CDR1 is SNHLY, CDR2 FYNNEI, per germline. This CDR3 has 15 residues. The V and J ends lost 3 bases and 4 bases respectively, with 16 bases between them. The CDR3 nucleotides read TGTGCCAGCAGTGATTTTTCCCGGGAGCTATACGAGCAGTACTTC. It encodes CASSDFSRELYEQYF.

This chain connects TRBV30 to TRBJ1-6; D is undetermined. The germline V gene has CDR1 GTSNPN and CDR2 SVGIG (reference sequence). V was trimmed by 1 base and J by 15 bases, leaving 10 bases between them. This CDR3 is 11 amino acids long. In DNA form, the CDR3 reads TGTGCCTGGAGTGCAGATCAGCTCCTCCACTTT. This codes for CAWSADQLLHF.

The rearrangement links TRBV5-1 to TRBJ1-3; no clear D. The V end was cut by 9 bases, the J end by 7 bases, with 20 bases between. The V gene's germline CDR1 is SGHRS and CDR2 YFSETQ. This CDR3 comprises 14 residues. Here the CDR3 reads CATSSGDNGNTIYF. CDR3 nucleotide sequence: TGCGCCACTAGCAGCGGGGATAACGGTAACACCATATATTTT. The full variable domain, with the rest looked up from reference TRBV5-1 and TRBJ1-3, is KAGVTQTPRYLIKTRGQQVTLSCSPISGHRSVSWYQQTPGQGLQFLFEYFSETQRNKGNFPGRFSGRQFSNSRSEMNVSTLELGDSALYLCATSSGDNGNTIYFGEGSWLTVV.

In its sample, this clone was seen once. In DNA form, the CDR3 reads TGTGCCAGCACCCTAGCAGGATTTAGCGATCTTATGAACACCGGGGAGCTGTTTTTT. Translating it yields CASTLAGFSDLMNTGELFF. V usage is TRBV13 and J usage is TRBJ2-2; a possible D gene is TRBD2 (5 bases). CDR3 length: 19 amino acids. V was cut by 7 bases and J by 1 base, with 25 bases left in between. Germline CDR1 and CDR2: PRHDT and FYEKMQ (reference sequence).

Here the CDR3 DNA reads TGTGCCAGCAGTGAACCTAACTTGGGGAACAATGAGCAGTTCTTC. It encodes CASSEPNLGNNEQFF. This chain joins TRBV6-1 and TRBJ2-1; D not resolved. V dropped 2 bases and J dropped 5 bases, with 13 bases sitting between them. The CDR3 covers 15 residues. The germline V gene has CDR1 MNHNS and CDR2 SASEGT.

The gene calls are TRBV19 and TRBJ1-2; tentatively, D is TRBD1 (5 bases). Per germline, CDR1 LNHDA and CDR2 SQIVND (reference sequence). V dropped 4 bases and J dropped 2 bases, with 8 bases sitting between them. The CDR3 is 13 amino acids. Here the CDR3 DNA reads TGTGCCAGTAGTAGAGCAGGGAACTATGGCTACACCTTC. Its translation: CASSRAGNYGYTF.

This clone was recorded a few times. V gene TRBV10-3 combines with J gene TRBJ1-1; D might be TRBD1 (5 bases). Germline V lookup: CDR1 ENHRY, CDR2 SYGVKD. V was trimmed by 10 bases and J by 4 bases, leaving 19 bases between them. The CDR3 has 14 amino acids. The CDR3 is CATTARGESTEAFF. The CDR3 nucleotides read TGTGCCACCACTGCACGGGGGGAGAGCACTGAAGCTTTCTTT.

This chain uses TRBV29-1 with TRBJ1-2, with D perhaps matching TRBD1 (5 bases). CDR3 size: 13 residues. V dropped 5 bases and J dropped 3 bases, with 13 bases sitting between them. Looked up from germline, CDR1 is SQVTM and CDR2 is ANQGSEA. CDR3 amino acids: CSVTTGLDYGYTF. DNA for the CDR3: TGCAGCGTTACAACAGGACTTGACTATGGCTACACCTTC.

The chain combines TRBV28 with TRBJ1-1; D gene unclear. The length of the CDR3 is 12 residues. Germline CDR1 reads MDHEN; CDR2 reads SYDVKM. Trimming stripped 1 base from V and 5 bases from J, with 5 bases between. The CDR3 DNA reads as TGTGCCAGCAGTTTATCGGGGACTGAAGCTTTCTTT. This encodes CASSLSGTEAFF.

CDR3 sequence (DNA): TGTGCCAGCAGTTGGCCGGGAAAAAAAGAGACCCAGTACTTC. Translating it yields CASSWPGKKETQYF. The V gene is TRBV28, the J gene TRBJ2-5, with D perhaps matching TRBD2 (5 bases). Trimming left V 4 bases short and J 3 bases short, with 12 bases between. The CDR3 has 14 residues. Germline V CDR1 and CDR2: MDHEN, SYDVKM.

V is TRBV19 and J is TRBJ1-2; D is unresolved. Trimming left V 0 bases short and J 6 bases short, with 14 bases between. This CDR3 spans 15 amino acids. Germline V gene sequence: CDR1 LNHDA, CDR2 SQIVND (reference sequence). The CDR3: CASSIDQRGLDGYTF. The CDR3 coding sequence is TGTGCCAGTAGTATAGATCAGCGGGGTCTGGATGGCTACACCTTC.

This clone showed up just a few times. This sequence joins TRBV4-1 and TRBJ2-3; 10 bases are shared with TRBD2. Germline V gives CDR1 MGHRA, CDR2 YSYEKL. The CDR3 spans 17 residues. J gave up 2 bases and V 3 bases, and 8 bases lay outside the gene matches. Here the CDR3 DNA reads TGCGCCAGCAGCCACGGGAGCGGGAGGGGGGCCACAGATACGCAGTATTTT. This translates into CASSHGSGRGATDTQYF.

The chain links TRBV7-8 to TRBJ2-2; 7 bases are a match to TRBD1. Germline CDR1 SGHVS, CDR2 FQNEAQ. The V gene end was trimmed by 5 bases and the J gene end by 6 bases; junction bases not matched to a gene: 12. The length of the CDR3 is 16 residues. CDR3 amino acids: CASSNQARGLAGELFF. The CDR3 bases are TGTGCCAGCAGCAATCAAGCCAGGGGGTTGGCCGGGGAGCTGTTTTTT. Full variable domain (remainder filled in from reference TRBV7-8 and TRBJ2-2): GAGVSQSPRYKVAKRGQDVALRCDPISGHVSLFWYQQALGQGPEFLTYFQNEAQLDKSGLPSDRFFAERPEGSVSTLKIQRTQQEDSAVYLCASSNQARGLAGELFFGEGSRLTVL.

V and J are TRBV15 and TRBJ1-1; D not certain. The CDR3 loop spans 14 amino acids. CDR1 is LNHNV and CDR2 is YYDKDF in the germline V gene (reference sequence). V dropped 0 bases and J dropped 0 bases, with 5 bases sitting between them. CDR3 amino acids: CATSRDRLNTEAFF. DNA of the CDR3: TGTGCCACCAGCAGAGATCGATTGAACACTGAAGCTTTCTTT.

The chain couples TRBV27 to TRBJ2-3; 10 bases match TRBD1. J was trimmed by 4 bases and V by 3 bases; bases with no gene match: 4. In germline, CDR1 is MNHEY, CDR2 SMNVEV (reference sequence). This CDR3 has 15 amino acids. This chain's CDR3 is CASSFKTGGPDTQYF. In nucleotides, the CDR3 is TGTGCCAGCAGTTTCAAGACAGGGGGCCCAGATACGCAGTATTTT.

The V call is TRBV19, the J call TRBJ1-6, with 11 bases that match TRBD1. The CDR3 has 13 amino acids. The trim removed 9 bases at V and 10 bases at J, leaving 5 bases unmatched. Germline loops: CDR1 LNHDA, CDR2 SQIVND (reference sequence). In DNA form, the CDR3 reads TGTGCCAGCCGCGGGACAGGGGGATCACCCCTCCACTTT. This sequence encodes CASRGTGGSPLHF.

This chain joins TRBV21-1 and TRBJ2-3; TRBD2 is the table's D call, not checked against the DNA. TRBV21-1 is designated a pseudogene. CDR3 size: 13 residues. CDR3 in amino acids: CASSGGSQDTQYF. CDR3 coding DNA: TGTGCCAGCAGCGGGGGGAGTCAGGATACGCAGTATTTT.

V is TRBV7-6 and J is TRBJ1-5; no firm D call. The CDR3 spans 17 residues. Germline assignment: CDR1 SGHVS and CDR2 FNYEAQ. V was cut by 5 bases and J by 4 bases, with 21 bases left in between. The CDR3 coding sequence is TGTGCCAGCAGCAAAGGTCCGGGGAACTCTCCAAATCAGCCCCAGCATTTT. Protein: CASSKGPGNSPNQPQHF.

The V gene is TRBV27, the J gene TRBJ2-5; D is ambiguous. Germline V lookup: CDR1 MNHEY, CDR2 SMNVEV (reference sequence). The CDR3 has 15 amino acids. Trimming removed 8 bases from V and 4 bases from J, with 20 bases in between. The CDR3 DNA reads TGTGCCAGCGGCTCCTCTTTAAGACCGATAGAGACCCAGTACTTC. This codes for CASGSSLRPIETQYF.

The chain links TRBV2 to TRBJ2-5; D gene uncertain. There are 13 residues in the CDR3. The germline gives CDR1 SNHLY, CDR2 FYNNEI. The V gene lost 7 bases and the J gene lost 5 bases, with 14 bases spanning the gap. The CDR3 region is CASTARLGETQYF. The DNA of the CDR3 is TGTGCCAGCACTGCCAGGTTGGGGGAGACCCAGTACTTC.